The present T cell receptor (beta chain) was sequenced within a study of T-cell memory formation after mild COVID-19. Regarding the study as a whole: Day 15 to 85 contractors were CD4/CD8 balanced; later expanders leaned CD4+. The pre-infection memory compartment contained some responding clones, suggesting cross-reactive memory joined.

This clonotype was recorded a few times. What it binds is not known. Constant-segment primers were used for 5'RACE, and the resulting TCR alpha and TCR beta cDNA libraries carried sample barcodes and UMIs. TCRdb re-called the 5' RACE reads with MiXCR, one entry per CDR3 protein. There are about 110,000 distinct CDR3 sequences in the sample; 17% occur only once, and roughly 27% lies in the top ten. The material sequenced was PBMCs or a T cell subset sorted from them (not recorded which). The clonotype originates from an adult woman who had mild COVID-19 (a few samples of this study predate the infection). Cell type and time point are not known.

The CDR3 region has the DNA TGTGCCAGCAGCTTAGAAGGACAGGGGTCGTGGGTGACCCAGTACTTC. This sequence encodes CASSLEGQGSWVTQYF. The V call is TRBV7-9, the J call TRBJ2-5, with 9 bases lining up with TRBD1. Germline values: CDR1 SEHNR, CDR2 FQNEAQ (reference sequence). The CDR3 length is 16 residues. Germline trimming cut 1 base from V and 7 bases from J; bases unmatched to any gene: 10.